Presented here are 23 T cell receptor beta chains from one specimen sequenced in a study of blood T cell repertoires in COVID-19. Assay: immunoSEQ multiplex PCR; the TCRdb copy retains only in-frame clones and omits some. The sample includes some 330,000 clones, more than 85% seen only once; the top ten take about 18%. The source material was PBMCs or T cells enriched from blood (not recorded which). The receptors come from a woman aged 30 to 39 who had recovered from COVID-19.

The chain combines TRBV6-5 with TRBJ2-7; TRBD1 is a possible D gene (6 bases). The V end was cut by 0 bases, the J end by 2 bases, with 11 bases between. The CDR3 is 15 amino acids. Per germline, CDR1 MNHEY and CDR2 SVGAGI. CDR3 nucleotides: TGTGCCAGCAGTTACTCCCAAGGGACAACCTACGAGCAGTACTTC. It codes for CASSYSQGTTYEQYF.

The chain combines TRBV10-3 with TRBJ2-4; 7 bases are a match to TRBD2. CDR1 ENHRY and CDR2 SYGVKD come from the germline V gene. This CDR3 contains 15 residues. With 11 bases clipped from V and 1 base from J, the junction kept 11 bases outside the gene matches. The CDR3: CAASTGGTAKNIQYF. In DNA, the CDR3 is TGTGCCGCCTCTACGGGAGGTACGGCCAAAAACATTCAGTACTTC.

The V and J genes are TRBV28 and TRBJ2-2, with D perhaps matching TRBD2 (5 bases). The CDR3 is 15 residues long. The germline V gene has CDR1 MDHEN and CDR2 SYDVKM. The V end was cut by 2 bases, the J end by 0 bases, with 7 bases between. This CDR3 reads CASSLRRPNTGELFF. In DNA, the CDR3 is TGTGCCAGCAGTTTACGGAGGCCGAACACCGGGGAGCTGTTTTTT.

The CDR3 nucleotides read TGTGCCAGCAGCCTGACAGGGGGCCATGAGCAGTTCTTC. It translates to CASSLTGGHEQFF. The genes are TRBV5-4 and TRBJ2-1; 10 bases line up with TRBD1. The germline V gene encodes CDR1 SGHNT and CDR2 YYREEE (reference sequence). V lost 4 bases and J lost 8; bases outside the gene matches: 3. This CDR3 spans 13 amino acids.

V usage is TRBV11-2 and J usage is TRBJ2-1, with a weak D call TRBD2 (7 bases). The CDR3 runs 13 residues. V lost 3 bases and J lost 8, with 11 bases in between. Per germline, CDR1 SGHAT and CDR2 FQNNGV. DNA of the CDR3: TGTGCCAGCAGCTTTACGGGGGGCGATGAGCAGTTCTTC. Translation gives CASSFTGGDEQFF.

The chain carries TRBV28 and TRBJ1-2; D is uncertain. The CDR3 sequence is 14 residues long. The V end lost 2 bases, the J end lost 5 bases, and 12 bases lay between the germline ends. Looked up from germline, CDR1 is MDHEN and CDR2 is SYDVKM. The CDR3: CASSLTPGPYGYTF. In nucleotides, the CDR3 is TGTGCCAGCAGTTTAACCCCAGGCCCGTATGGCTACACCTTC.

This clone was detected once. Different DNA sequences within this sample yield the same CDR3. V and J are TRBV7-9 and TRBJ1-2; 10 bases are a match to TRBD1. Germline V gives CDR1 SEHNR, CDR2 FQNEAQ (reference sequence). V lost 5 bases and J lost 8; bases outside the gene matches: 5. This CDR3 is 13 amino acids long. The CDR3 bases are TGTGCCAGCAGCCTGGGACAGGGGTACGGCTACACCTTC. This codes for CASSLGQGYGYTF.

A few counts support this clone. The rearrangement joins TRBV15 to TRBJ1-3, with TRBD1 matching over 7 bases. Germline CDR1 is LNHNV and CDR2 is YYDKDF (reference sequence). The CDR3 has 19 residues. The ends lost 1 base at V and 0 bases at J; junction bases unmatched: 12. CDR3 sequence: CATSRGPYTGAGSGNTIYF. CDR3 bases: TGTGCCACCAGCAGAGGACCTTATACAGGGGCAGGCTCTGGAAACACCATATATTTT.

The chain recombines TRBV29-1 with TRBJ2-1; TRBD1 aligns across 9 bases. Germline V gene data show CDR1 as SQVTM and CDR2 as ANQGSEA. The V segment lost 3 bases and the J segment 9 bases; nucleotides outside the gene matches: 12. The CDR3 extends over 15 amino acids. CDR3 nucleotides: TGCAGCGTTGAGCTTCTGGACAGGGGAGGTGGTGAGCAGTTCTTC. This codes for CSVELLDRGGGEQFF.

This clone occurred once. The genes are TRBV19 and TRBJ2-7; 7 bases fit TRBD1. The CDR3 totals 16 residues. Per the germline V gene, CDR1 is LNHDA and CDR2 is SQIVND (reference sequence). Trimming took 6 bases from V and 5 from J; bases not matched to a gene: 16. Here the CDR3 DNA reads TGTGCCAGTAGCCTCCCCGACAGGGCTCGGGTCCACGAGCAGTACTTC. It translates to CASSLPDRARVHEQYF.

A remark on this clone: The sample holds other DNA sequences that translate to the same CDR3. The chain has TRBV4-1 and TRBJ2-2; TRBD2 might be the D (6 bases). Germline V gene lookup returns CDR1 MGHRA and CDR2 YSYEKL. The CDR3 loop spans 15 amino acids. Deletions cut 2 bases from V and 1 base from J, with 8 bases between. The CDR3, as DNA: TGCGCCAGCAGCCAAACCGGGGGGAACACCGGGGAGCTGTTTTTT. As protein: CASSQTGGNTGELFF.

CDR3 in amino acids: CSASLIAEAFF. DNA of the CDR3: TGCAGTGCTAGCTTGATCGCGGAAGCTTTCTTT. The genes are TRBV20-1 and TRBJ1-1; D gene ambiguous. The CDR3 totals 11 residues. Trimming took off 3 bases at V and 8 bases at J, with 10 bases between the two ends. Looked up from germline, CDR1 is DFQATT and CDR2 is SNEGSKA (reference sequence).

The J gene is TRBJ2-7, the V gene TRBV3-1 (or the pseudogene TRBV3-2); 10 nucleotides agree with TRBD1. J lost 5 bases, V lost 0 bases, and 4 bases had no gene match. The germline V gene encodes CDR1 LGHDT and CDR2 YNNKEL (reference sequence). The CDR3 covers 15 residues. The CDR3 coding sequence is TGTGCCAGCAGCCAAGAGGGACAGGGGCAGGACGAGCAGTACTTC. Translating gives CASSQEGQGQDEQYF.

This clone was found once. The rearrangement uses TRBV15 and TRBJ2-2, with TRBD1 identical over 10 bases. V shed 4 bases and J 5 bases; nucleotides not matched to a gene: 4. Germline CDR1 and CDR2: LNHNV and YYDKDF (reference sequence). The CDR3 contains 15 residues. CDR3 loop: CATSIRDRGTGELFF. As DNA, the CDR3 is TGTGCCACCAGCATCCGGGACAGGGGAACCGGGGAGCTGTTTTTT.

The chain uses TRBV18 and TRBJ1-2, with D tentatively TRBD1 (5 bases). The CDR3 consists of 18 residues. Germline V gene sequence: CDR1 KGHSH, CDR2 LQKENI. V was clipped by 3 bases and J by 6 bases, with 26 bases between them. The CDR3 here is CASSPRRAGTRDENGYTF. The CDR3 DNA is TGTGCCAGCTCACCGCGAAGGGCAGGGACTAGAGATGAGAATGGCTACACCTTC. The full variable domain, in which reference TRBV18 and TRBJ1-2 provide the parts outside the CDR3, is NAGVMQNPRHLVRRRGQEARLRCSPMKGHSHVYWYRQLPEEGLKFMVYLQKENIIDESGMPKERFSAEFPKEGPSILRIQQVVRGDSAAYFCASSPRRAGTRDENGYTFGSGTRLTVV.

CDR3: CASDRGQGYTF. The CDR3, as DNA: TGTGCCAGTGACAGGGGGCAAGGCTACACCTTC. The chain links TRBV19 to TRBJ1-2, with 10 bases that match TRBD1. The CDR3 has 11 residues. The V and J ends lost 8 bases and 8 bases, in that order; junction bases with no gene match: 2. Germline CDR1 and CDR2: LNHDA and SQIVND (reference sequence).

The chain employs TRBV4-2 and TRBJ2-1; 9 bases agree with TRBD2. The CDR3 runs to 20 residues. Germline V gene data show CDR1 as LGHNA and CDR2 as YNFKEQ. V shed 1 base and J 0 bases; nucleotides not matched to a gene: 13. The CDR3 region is CASSQASLRGGASSYNEQFF. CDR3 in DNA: TGTGCCAGCAGCCAAGCATCCCTACGCGGGGGGGCTAGCTCCTACAATGAGCAGTTCTTC.

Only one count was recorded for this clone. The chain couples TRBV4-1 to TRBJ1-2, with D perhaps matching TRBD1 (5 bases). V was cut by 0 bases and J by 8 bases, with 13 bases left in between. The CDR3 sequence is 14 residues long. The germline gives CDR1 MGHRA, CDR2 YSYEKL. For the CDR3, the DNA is TGCGCCAGCAGCCAAGAACGGGGGTACAGGGGCTACACCTTC. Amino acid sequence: CASSQERGYRGYTF.

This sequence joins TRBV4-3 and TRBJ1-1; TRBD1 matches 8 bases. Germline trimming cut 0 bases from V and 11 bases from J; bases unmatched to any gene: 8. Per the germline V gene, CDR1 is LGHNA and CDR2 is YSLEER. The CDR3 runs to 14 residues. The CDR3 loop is CASSQETGVFGAFF. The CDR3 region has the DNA TGCGCCAGCAGCCAAGAGACAGGGGTATTTGGCGCTTTCTTT.

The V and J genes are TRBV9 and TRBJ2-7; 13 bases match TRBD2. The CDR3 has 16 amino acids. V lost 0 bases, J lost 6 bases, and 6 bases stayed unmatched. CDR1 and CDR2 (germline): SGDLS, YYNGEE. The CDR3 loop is CASSVGLLAGGGEQYF. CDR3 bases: TGTGCCAGCAGCGTAGGTTTACTAGCGGGAGGGGGCGAGCAGTACTTC.

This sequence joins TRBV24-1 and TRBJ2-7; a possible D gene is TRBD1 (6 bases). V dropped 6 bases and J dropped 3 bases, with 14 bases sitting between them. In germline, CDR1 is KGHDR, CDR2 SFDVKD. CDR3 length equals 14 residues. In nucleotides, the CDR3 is TGTGCCACCAGTACCGCTGGGACAAACTACGAGCAGTACTTC. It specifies CATSTAGTNYEQYF.

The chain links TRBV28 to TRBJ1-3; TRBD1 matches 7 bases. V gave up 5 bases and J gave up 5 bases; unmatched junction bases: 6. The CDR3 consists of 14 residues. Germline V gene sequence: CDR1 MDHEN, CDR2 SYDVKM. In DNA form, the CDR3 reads TGTGCCAGCAGTCCGGGGGACAGACGAAACACCATATATTTT. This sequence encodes CASSPGDRRNTIYF.

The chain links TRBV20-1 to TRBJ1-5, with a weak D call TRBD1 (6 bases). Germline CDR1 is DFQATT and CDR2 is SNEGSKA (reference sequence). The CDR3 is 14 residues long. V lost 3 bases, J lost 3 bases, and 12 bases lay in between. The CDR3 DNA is TGCAGTGCTAGTCAGGACAGCTACAATCAGCCCCAGCATTTT. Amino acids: CSASQDSYNQPQHF.